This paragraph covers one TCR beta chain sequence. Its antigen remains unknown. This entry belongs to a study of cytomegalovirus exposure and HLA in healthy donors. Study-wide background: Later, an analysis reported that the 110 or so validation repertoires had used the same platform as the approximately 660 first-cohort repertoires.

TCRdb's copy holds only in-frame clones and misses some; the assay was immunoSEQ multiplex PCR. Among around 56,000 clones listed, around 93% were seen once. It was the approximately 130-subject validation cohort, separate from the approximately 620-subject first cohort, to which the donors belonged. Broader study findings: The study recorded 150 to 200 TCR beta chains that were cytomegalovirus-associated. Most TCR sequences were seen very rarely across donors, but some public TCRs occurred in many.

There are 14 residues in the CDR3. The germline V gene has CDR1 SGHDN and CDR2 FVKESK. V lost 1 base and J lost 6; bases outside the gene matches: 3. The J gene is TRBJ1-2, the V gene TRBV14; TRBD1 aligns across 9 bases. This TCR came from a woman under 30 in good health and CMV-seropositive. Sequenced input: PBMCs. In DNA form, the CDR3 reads TGTGCCAGCAGCCAAGTGGGACAGGGTAATGGCTACACCTTC. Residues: CASSQVGQGNGYTF.